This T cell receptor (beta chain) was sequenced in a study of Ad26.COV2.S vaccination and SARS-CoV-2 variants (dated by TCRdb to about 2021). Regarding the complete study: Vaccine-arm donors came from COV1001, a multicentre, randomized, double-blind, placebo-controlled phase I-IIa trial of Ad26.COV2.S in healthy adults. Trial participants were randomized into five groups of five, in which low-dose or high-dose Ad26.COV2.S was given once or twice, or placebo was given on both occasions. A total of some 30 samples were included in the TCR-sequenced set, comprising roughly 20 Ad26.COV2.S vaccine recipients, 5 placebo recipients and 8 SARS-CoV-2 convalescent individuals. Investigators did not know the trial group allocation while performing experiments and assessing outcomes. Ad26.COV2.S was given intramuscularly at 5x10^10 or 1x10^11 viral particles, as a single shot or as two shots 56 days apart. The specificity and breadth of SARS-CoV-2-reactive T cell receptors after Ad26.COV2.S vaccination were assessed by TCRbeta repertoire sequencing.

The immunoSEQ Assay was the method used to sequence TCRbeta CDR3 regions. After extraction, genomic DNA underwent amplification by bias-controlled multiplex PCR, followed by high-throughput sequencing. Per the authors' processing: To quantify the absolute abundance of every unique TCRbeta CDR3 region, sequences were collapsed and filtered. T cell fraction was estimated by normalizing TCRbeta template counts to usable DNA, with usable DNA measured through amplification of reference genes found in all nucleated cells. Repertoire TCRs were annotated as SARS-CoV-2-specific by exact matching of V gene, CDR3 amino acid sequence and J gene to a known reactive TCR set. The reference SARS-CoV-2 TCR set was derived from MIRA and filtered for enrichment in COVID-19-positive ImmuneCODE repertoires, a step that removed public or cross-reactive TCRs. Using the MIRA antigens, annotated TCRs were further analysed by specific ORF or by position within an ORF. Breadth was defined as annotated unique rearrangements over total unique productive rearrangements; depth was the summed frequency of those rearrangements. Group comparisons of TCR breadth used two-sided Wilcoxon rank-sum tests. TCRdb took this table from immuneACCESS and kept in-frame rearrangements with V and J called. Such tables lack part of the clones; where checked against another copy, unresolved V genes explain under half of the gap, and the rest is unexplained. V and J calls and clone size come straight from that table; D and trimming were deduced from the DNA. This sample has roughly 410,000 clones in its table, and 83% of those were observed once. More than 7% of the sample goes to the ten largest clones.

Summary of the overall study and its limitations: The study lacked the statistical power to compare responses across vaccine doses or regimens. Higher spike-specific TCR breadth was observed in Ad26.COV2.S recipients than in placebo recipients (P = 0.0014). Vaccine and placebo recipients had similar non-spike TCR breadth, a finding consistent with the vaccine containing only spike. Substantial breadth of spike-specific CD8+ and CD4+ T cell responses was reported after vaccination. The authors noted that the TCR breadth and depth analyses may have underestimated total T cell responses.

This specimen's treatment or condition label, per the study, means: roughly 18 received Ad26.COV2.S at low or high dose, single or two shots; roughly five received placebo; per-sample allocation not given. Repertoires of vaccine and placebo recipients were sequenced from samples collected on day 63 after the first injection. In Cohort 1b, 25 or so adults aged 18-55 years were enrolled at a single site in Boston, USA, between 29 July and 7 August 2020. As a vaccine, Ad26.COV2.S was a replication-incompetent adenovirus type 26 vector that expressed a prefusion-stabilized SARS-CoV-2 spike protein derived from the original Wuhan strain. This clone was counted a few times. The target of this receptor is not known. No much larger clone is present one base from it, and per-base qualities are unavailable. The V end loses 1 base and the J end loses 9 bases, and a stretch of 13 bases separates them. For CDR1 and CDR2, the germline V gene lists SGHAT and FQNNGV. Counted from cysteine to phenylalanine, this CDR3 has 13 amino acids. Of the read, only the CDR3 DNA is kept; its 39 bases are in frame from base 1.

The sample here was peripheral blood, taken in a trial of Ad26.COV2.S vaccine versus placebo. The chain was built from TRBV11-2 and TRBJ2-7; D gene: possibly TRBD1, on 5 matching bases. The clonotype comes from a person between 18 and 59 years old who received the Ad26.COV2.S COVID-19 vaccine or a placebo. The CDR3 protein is CASSLVAQGWQYF. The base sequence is TGTGCCAGCAGCTTAGTCGCGCAGGGATGGCAGTACTTC.